These T cell receptor beta chains were read from a single sample in a study of OX40 agonist ivuxolimab in advanced cancers. Some clones are missing from TCRdb's copy, which holds only in-frame ones; the method was immunoSEQ multiplex PCR. Of tens of thousands of clones in the sample, about 90% were seen once. This specimen was CD4+ or CD8+ T cells sorted from blood, taken in a trial of the OX40 agonist ivuxolimab. The receptors stem from an adult with an advanced solid tumor such as melanoma, head and neck, liver or kidney cancer. Each CDR3 is given with its conserved first and last residue. A D gene is named only where the DNA matches it firmly. Not every row has a clone size; where given, it reads once, few, many or a size class.

abundance	v_gene	j_gene	d_gene	len	CDR3nt	CDR3aa
NA	TRBV7-9	TRBJ2-3	TRBD2	18	TGTGCCAGCAGCCCCGGGACTAGCGGGGTGGTAGGGGCAGATACGCAGTATTTT	CASSPGTSGVVGADTQYF
NA	TRBV7-2	TRBJ2-2	NA	13	TGTGCCAGCAGCTTAGAAGGCGCCGGGGAGCTGTTTTTT	CASSLEGAGELFF
NA	TRBV6-5	TRBJ2-7	TRBD2	15	TGTGCCAGCAGGCTGACTAGCGGGAATTCCGACGAGCAGTACTTC	CASRLTSGNSDEQYF
NA	TRBV27	TRBJ2-5	NA	18	TGTGCCAGCAGTTTACGGGGGGCGGATGGATTGGGCCAAGAGACCCAGTACTTC	CASSLRGADGLGQETQYF
NA	TRBV28	TRBJ1-3	NA	15	TGTGCCAGCAGTTTCTTGGGGGGCGCAGGAAACACCATATATTTT	CASSFLGGAGNTIYF
NA	TRBV29-1	TRBJ1-5	TRBD1	19	TGCAGCGTTGAAGATCTTAGGCAGGGGGTGAGTTATGGCAATCAGCCCCAGCATTTT	CSVEDLRQGVSYGNQPQHF
NA	TRBV5-1	TRBJ2-6	TRBD1	18	TGCGCCAGCAGCTTGCTTGCGGGACAGGGCTCTGGGGCCAACGTCCTGACTTTC	CASSLLAGQGSGANVLTF
NA	TRBV6-1	TRBJ2-1	TRBD2	19	TGTGCCAGCAGTGAAATCAGGGGGCGAGGGACTAGCGTCTACAATGAGCAGTTCTTC	CASSEIRGRGTSVYNEQFF
once	TRBV15	TRBJ2-1	NA	16	TGTGCCACCAGCAGAGGCTGGGTTAGCGGTAACAATGAGCAGTTCTTC	CATSRGWVSGNNEQFF
NA	TRBV19	TRBJ2-2	TRBD2	17	TGTGCCAGTAGTGGGACTAGCGGGAGGGGGCGCACCGGGGAGCTGTTTTTT	CASSGTSGRGRTGELFF